This TCR beta chain was identified in a study of blood T cells in healthy people across ages. Overall study context: Capture by template switching was about one barcoded beta molecule per two T cells. Study results and limitations: Researchers said unsorted PBMCs prevented a conclusive naive versus antigen-experienced comparison.

A word on this clonotype: The antigen remains undetermined.

Trimming cost V 2 bases and J 6 bases; bases outside gene matches: 3. The CDR3 is 15 residues long. The V gene's germline CDR1 is MNHEY and CDR2 SVGEGT. The second PCR ran roughly 6 to 11 cycles with a sample-barcoded 5' primer and J-beta primers. TCRdb called the 5' RACE reads again in MiXCR, with one record for every CDR3 protein. The data hold about 930,000 distinct CDR3 sequences, with 25% to 30% observed a single time. These same records also appear under a second study, on T cells of mothers and their children.

Material: blood. The TCR was taken from a woman aged 35 to 49 in good health. V gene TRBV6-2 or TRBV6-3 combines with J gene TRBJ2-1; 11 bases agree with TRBD1. This chain's CDR3 is CASSYGTGGPNEQFF. The CDR3 DNA reads TGTGCCAGCAGTTACGGGACAGGGGGGCCCAATGAGCAGTTCTTC.